Listed here are 15 T cell receptor beta chains from one sample, sequenced in a study of T cells in Graves' hyperthyroidism and ophthalmopathy. Authors of the study amplified TCR beta CDR3 regions from RNA transcripts. Using the HTBI primer set, a first-round RT-PCR was run on the TCR CDR3. One entry per CDR3 protein results from TCRdb running MiXCR on the multiplex PCR reads. Of over 45,000 distinct CDR3 sequences listed, 49% are singletons. The specimen was blood. Every receptor here comes from a woman aged 25 to 39 with Graves' ophthalmopathy.

This clonotype was counted at least ten times. One junction end disagrees with the germline gene, perhaps due to a read error. The chain is built from TRBV19 and TRBJ2-3; D may match TRBD1 or TRBD2 (5 bases each). The length of the CDR3 is 14 residues. Germline CDR1 LNHDA, CDR2 SQIVND (reference sequence). CDR3 residues: CAGSPRGGTDTQYF. The CDR3 nucleotides are TGTGCCGGTAGTCCTCGTGGGGGTACAGATACGCAGTATTTT.

This clonotype was observed at least ten times. This chain uses TRBV2 with TRBJ2-1; D assignment may be TRBD1 or TRBD2 (5 bases each). The CDR3 is 15 amino acids. Between the trimmed V and J ends, which lost 6 bases and 5 bases, there was a span of 17 bases. From germline, CDR1 is SNHLY and CDR2 FYNNEI. CDR3 protein: CASSGTFTYNNEQFF. CDR3 nucleotide sequence: TGTGCCAGCAGCGGGACCTTCACTTACAACAATGAGCAGTTCTTC.

This clonotype was detected many times. The chain has TRBV2 and TRBJ1-4, with 7 bases matching TRBD1. V lost 4 bases, J lost 7 bases, and 6 bases stayed unmatched. Germline V gives CDR1 SNHLY, CDR2 FYNNEI. The CDR3 loop spans 14 amino acids. The CDR3 region is CASSVNRGGEKLFF. The CDR3 DNA follows: TGTGCCAGCAGTGTCAACAGGGGCGGTGAAAAACTGTTTTTT.

Notes on this clonotype: This may be a read error: a much more frequent sequence differs by one nucleotide. The J gene is TRBJ2-1, the V gene TRBV4-1, with D tentatively TRBD2 (5 bases). The CDR3 is 17 amino acids. CDR1 MGHRA and CDR2 YSYEKL come from the germline V gene. CDR3 protein: CASSQDLPGLAYDEQFF. In DNA form, the CDR3 reads TGCGCCAGCAGCCAAGATCTCCCAGGACTGGCCTACGATGAGCAGTTCTTC.

This clonotype was counted at least ten times. The V and J genes are TRBV20-1 and TRBJ2-7; TRBD1 matches 10 bases. The CDR3 has 14 amino acids. Looked up from germline, CDR1 is DFQATT and CDR2 is SNEGSKA (reference sequence). V trimming: 1 base; J trimming: 4 bases; junction bases outside the gene matches: 4. The CDR3 DNA sequence: TGCAGTGCTAGAGTCCCGGGACAGGGGTACGAGCAGTACTTC. Translating it yields CSARVPGQGYEQYF.

In this sample, this clonotype turned up many times. This chain uses TRBV7-3 with TRBJ2-3; D gene uncertain. Per germline, CDR1 SGHTA and CDR2 FQGTGA. V was pared by 5 bases and J by 7 bases, with 10 bases between. The CDR3 spans 12 residues. In DNA form, the CDR3 reads TGTGCCAGCAGCGACCGAGCGAATACGCAGTATTTT. Translating it yields CASSDRANTQYF.

The V and J genes are TRBV5-1 and TRBJ2-7, with TRBD1 matching 7 bases. The V segment lost 2 bases and the J segment 3 bases; nucleotides outside the gene matches: 8. The CDR3 spans 15 residues. Germline V CDR1 and CDR2: SGHRS, YFSETQ. The CDR3 DNA is TGCGCCAGCAGCTTAAATACAGGGGATTTCTACGAGCAGTACTTC. It is translated as CASSLNTGDFYEQYF.

The chain has TRBV7-3 and TRBJ2-7, with TRBD1 matching over 9 bases. CDR3 size: 14 residues. CDR1 and CDR2 (germline): SGHTA, FQGTGA. Trimming cost V 5 bases and J 1 base; bases outside gene matches: 3. CDR3 in amino acids: CASSLTGGSYEQYF. For the CDR3, the DNA is TGTGCCAGCAGCCTGACAGGGGGTTCCTACGAGCAGTACTTC. Looking up the rest from reference TRBV7-3 and TRBJ2-7 gives the full variable domain: GAGVSQTPSNKVTEKGKYVELRCDPISGHTALYWYRQSLGQGPEFLIYFQGTGAADDSGLPNDRFFAVRPEGSVSTLKIQRTERGDSAVYLCASSLTGGSYEQYFGPGTRLTVT.

This chain links TRBV2 with TRBJ2-3, with 11 bases fitting TRBD2. Germline V CDR1 and CDR2: SNHLY, FYNNEI. V lost 10 bases to trimming and J lost 11 bases; unmatched junction nucleotides: 14. The CDR3 is 14 amino acids. CDR3 sequence: CATTGTSGYNEQYF. Here the CDR3 DNA reads TGTGCCACTACCGGGACTAGCGGTTACAATGAGCAGTATTTT. The whole variable domain, filled in from reference TRBV2 and TRBJ2-3, reads EPEVTQTPSHQVTQMGQEVILRCVPISNHLYFYWYRQILGQKVEFLVSFYNNEISEKSEIFDDQFSVERPDGSNFTLKIRSTKLEDSAMYFCATTGTSGYNEQYFGPGTRLTVL.

Regarding this clonotype: Lacking the conserved final phenylalanine or tryptophan, this CDR3 likely reflects a read error. The chain carries TRBV27 and TRBJ1-5; 7 bases map to TRBD1. There are 15 residues in the CDR3. Trimming cost V 6 bases and J 6 bases; bases outside gene matches: 11. Germline-derived CDR1 and CDR2 are MNHEY and SMNVEV (reference sequence). The CDR3 coding sequence is TGTGCCAGCAGCCTTAGACAGGGATTATTTCAGCCCCAGCATGTT. Translation: CASSLRQGLFQPQHV.

This clonotype was seen many times. The chain links TRBV2 to TRBJ2-1; TRBD1 agrees at 7 bases. Looked up from germline, CDR1 is SNHLY and CDR2 is FYNNEI. The CDR3 totals 14 residues. The J segment lost 3 bases and the V segment lost 6 bases, leaving 5 bases of the junction unmatched. The CDR3 DNA reads TGTGCCAGCAGCCCCCGACAGGGCTACAATGAGCAGTTCTTC. It codes for CASSPRQGYNEQFF.

The chain is built from TRBV19 and TRBJ1-2; D gene uncertain. Deletions cut 1 base from V and 14 bases from J, with 11 bases between. The CDR3 length is 11 residues. Germline CDR1 and CDR2: LNHDA and SQIVND (reference sequence). The CDR3 reads CASSIAGGRTF. The CDR3 nucleotides are TGTGCCAGTAGTATAGCCGGCGGGAGGACCTTC.

V is TRBV24-1 and J is TRBJ2-5; 8 bases agree with TRBD2. The CDR3 is 12 residues long. The junction had 0 bases not matched to a gene; V was cut back by 7 bases and J by 3 bases. Per germline, CDR1 KGHDR and CDR2 SFDVKD. The CDR3 is CATRAGEETQYF. In nucleotides, the CDR3 is TGTGCCACCAGAGCGGGAGAAGAGACCCAGTACTTC.

This clonotype was recorded at least ten times. The V gene is TRBV2, the J gene TRBJ2-2; possible D gene TRBD2, 6 bases. The CDR3 contains 15 residues. Germline CDR1 reads SNHLY; CDR2 reads FYNNEI. V was shortened by 1 base and J by 6 bases, with 12 bases between the two germline ends. CDR3 nucleotides: TGTGCCAGCAGTGAAGGCCGCGGGGTCCCCGGGGAGCTGTTTTTT. Protein: CASSEGRGVPGELFF.

Comments on this clonotype: This may come from a read error, since a much larger clone is one base off. The chain carries TRBV28 and TRBJ2-3, with D unresolved. CDR1 MDHEN and CDR2 SYDVKM come from the germline V gene. The CDR3 is 13 residues long. This chain's CDR3 is CASGLGGTDTQYF. Written as DNA, the CDR3 is TGTGCCAGCGGTTTAGGAGGCACAGATACGCAGTATTTT.